This TCR beta chain was observed in a study of vaccination and CD4 T cells after COVID-19. Whole-study context: Recovered-phase convalescent patients showed SARS-CoV-2 positivity by nasal swab PCR; several were mild, one severe. Two of the convalescents were Hispanic, and convalescents were six males and four females.

A single record per CDR3 protein comes from TCRdb applying MiXCR to the PCR reads. The sample records 25,000 to 35,000 distinct CDR3 sequences, 50% being singletons. Time point of the sample: late sampling 161 to 241 days after vaccination in a few convalescent patients. This TCR came from a human donor who had recovered from COVID-19. The source material was CD4+ T cells from blood, sampled about 7 months after SARS-CoV-2 vaccination.

CDR3 coding DNA: TGTGCCAGCAGCAAAGGGGGAGGGAGCACAGATACGCAGTATTTT. This codes for CASSKGGGSTDTQYF. The chain joins TRBV21-1 to TRBJ2-3; no check of the table's D call, TRBD2, against the DNA was made. TRBV21-1 constitutes a pseudogene. The CDR3 has 15 residues.